This note documents a single T cell receptor (beta chain) sequence. Its antigen is currently unknown. This record belongs to a study of cytomegalovirus exposure and HLA in healthy donors. Study in general: When 350 to 500 donors were genotyped, roughly 78% of them were found to fall in the Caucasian-associated ancestry cluster. Notes on the study in general: Reportedly, cytomegalovirus status was diagnosed with high sensitivity and specificity.

Germline V lookup: CDR1 KGHSH, CDR2 LQKENI. The CDR3 length is 16 residues. With 4 bases clipped from V and 1 base from J, the junction kept 5 bases outside the gene matches. The PCR contained 60 Vbeta and 13 Jbeta primers. Authors' methods: Tens of millions of unique TCR beta chains, roughly 10 million shared, were counted in a later analysis. Measured with immunoSEQ multiplex PCR; TCRdb has only the in-frame clones, and not every one. V and J calls plus clone size are reproduced from that table; the DNA served to infer D and trimming. The sample has fewer than 100,000 clones, about 8% seen once. The sequence derives from a man in his fifties or sixties in good health and CMV-seronegative. The chain links TRBV18 to TRBJ2-2; 8 bases map to TRBD1. The sequencing input was PBMCs. The CDR3, as DNA: TGTGCCAGCTCACGCCCGGGACAGGTGAACACCGGGGAGCTGTTTTTT. Translated, it gives CASSRPGQVNTGELFF.